The rows below give T cell receptor beta chains drawn from one sample of a study of cytomegalovirus exposure and HLA in healthy donors. Repertoires were generated with immunoSEQ multiplex PCR, while TCRdb's copy carries only in-frame clones and drops some. The data hold approximately 85,000 clones, with more than 55% observed a single time. Input material: PBMCs. The receptors come from a woman aged 30 to 39 in good health and CMV-seropositive. The CDR3 runs from the conserved cysteine through the conserved F or W. The D gene is left open where the match is weak. Some rows have no size entry. The others give once, few or many, or a class for an expanded clone.

V,length,J,D,size,CDR3,DNA
TRBV27,17,TRBJ1-1,NA,few,CASSIYSRTKPDTEAFF,TGTGCCAGCAGTATCTATTCCCGGACAAAGCCCGACACTGAAGCTTTCTTT
TRBV10-3,15,TRBJ2-3,NA,NA,CAISEPGRSTDTQYF,TGTGCCATCAGTGAACCGGGAAGAAGCACAGATACGCAGTATTTT
TRBV6-6,15,TRBJ2-2,TRBD2,few,CASRPTSLDTGELFF,TGTGCCAGCAGGCCGACTAGCCTAGACACCGGGGAGCTGTTTTTT
TRBV2,14,TRBJ1-5,TRBD1,NA,CASRRQGINQPQHF,TGTGCCAGCAGAAGACAGGGCATCAATCAGCCCCAGCATTTT
TRBV7-9,15,TRBJ1-1,NA,NA,CASSLDAAGGTEAFF,TGTGCCAGCAGCTTAGATGCCGCGGGGGGCACTGAAGCTTTCTTT
TRBV29-1,12,TRBJ1-2,NA,NA,CSVLTGTYGYTF,TGCAGCGTTCTAACAGGGACCTATGGCTACACCTTC
TRBV18,18,TRBJ1-1,TRBD1,NA,CASSPPMGQGGMNTEAFF,TGTGCCAGCTCACCACCGATGGGACAGGGAGGTATGAACACTGAAGCTTTCTTT
TRBV6-5,15,TRBJ2-7,NA,NA,CASSPGEGGLYEQYF,TGTGCCAGCAGCCCAGGGGAGGGGGGCTTGTACGAGCAGTACTTC
TRBV29-1,10,TRBJ1-1,TRBD1,once,CSARDSEAFF,TGCAGCGCCCGGGACAGCGAAGCTTTCTTT
TRBV27,18,TRBJ2-3,TRBD2,few,CASSFRGLALKGADTQYF,TGTGCCAGCAGTTTCCGTGGACTAGCGCTAAAGGGGGCAGATACGCAGTATTTT
TRBV19,15,TRBJ2-1,TRBD1,NA,CASSIRPDRVHEQFF,TGTGCCAGTAGTATTCGGCCGGACAGGGTTCATGAGCAGTTCTTC
TRBV6-6,14,TRBJ2-7,TRBD1,NA,CASKTGTGSYEQYF,TGTGCCAGCAAAACCGGGACAGGTTCCTACGAGCAGTACTTC